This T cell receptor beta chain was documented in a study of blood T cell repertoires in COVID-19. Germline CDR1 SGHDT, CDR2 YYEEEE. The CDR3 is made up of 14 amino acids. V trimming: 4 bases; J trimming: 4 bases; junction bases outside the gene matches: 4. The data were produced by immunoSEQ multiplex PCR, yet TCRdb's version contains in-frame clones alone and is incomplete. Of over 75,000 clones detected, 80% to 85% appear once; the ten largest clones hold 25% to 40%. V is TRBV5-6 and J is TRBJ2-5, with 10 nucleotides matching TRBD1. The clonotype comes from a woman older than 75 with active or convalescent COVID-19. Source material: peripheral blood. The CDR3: CASSNRDRGETQYF. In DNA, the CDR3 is TGTGCCAGCAGCAACCGGGACAGGGGAGAGACCCAGTACTTC.